The 25 T cell receptor beta chains listed next were all sequenced from one sample in a study of T cell changes during pregnancy in multiple sclerosis. Sequenced by immunoSEQ multiplex PCR; TCRdb stores in-frame clones only, minus some. The profile shows around 45,000 clones, around 90% of them singletons. The sample was CD4+ T cells from peripheral blood mononuclear cells, taken in the second trimester of pregnancy. The receptors were sampled from a female donor in good health, enrolled as a control in a pregnancy study.

This chain connects TRBV11-2 to TRBJ1-4; the D gene is possibly TRBD1 (5 bases). From germline, CDR1 is SGHAT and CDR2 FQNNGV. The CDR3 spans 16 residues. V was cut by 3 bases and J by 8 bases, with 19 bases left in between. In DNA, the CDR3 is TGTGCCAGCAGCTTCCTAACTGCCCTCGGGGGGGAAAAACTGTTTTTT. It is translated as CASSFLTALGGEKLFF.

This chain links TRBV7-2 with TRBJ1-3, with TRBD1 matching over 11 bases. Per the germline V gene, CDR1 is SGHTA and CDR2 is FQGNSA. With V trimmed by 4 bases and J by 4 bases, 0 bases remained unmatched. The CDR3 has 14 amino acids. The CDR3 nucleotides read TGTGCCAGCAGCTGGGACAGGGGGGGAAACACCATATATTTT. Protein: CASSWDRGGNTIYF.

The V call is TRBV5-4, the J call TRBJ2-5; D is unresolved. Germline V gives CDR1 SGHNT, CDR2 YYREEE (reference sequence). V was shortened by 2 bases and J by 4 bases, with 18 bases between the two germline ends. This CDR3 has 16 amino acids. CDR3 loop: CASSFNAPYGGETQYF. The CDR3 DNA is TGTGCCAGCAGCTTTAATGCGCCCTACGGTGGAGAGACCCAGTACTTC.

V and J are TRBV11-2 and TRBJ1-5; 7 nucleotides match TRBD1. CDR3 length: 15 amino acids. Germline assignment: CDR1 SGHAT and CDR2 FQNNGV. The V and J ends lost 2 bases and 3 bases, in that order; junction bases with no gene match: 4. The CDR3: CASSLPGTDNQPQHF. CDR3 in DNA: TGTGCCAGCAGCTTACCCGGGACAGACAATCAGCCCCAGCATTTT.

The chain has TRBV5-1 and TRBJ1-1, with D possibly matching TRBD1 (5 bases). V was cut by 4 bases and J by 5 bases, with 18 bases left in between. The CDR3 runs to 15 residues. CDR1 and CDR2 (germline): SGHRS, YFSETQ. CDR3 DNA sequence: TGCGCCAGCAGCCATTGGCGGGGGACGACGACTGAAGCTTTCTTT. Amino acids: CASSHWRGTTTEAFF.

The chain has TRBV20-1 and TRBJ2-2; unclear D gene. The CDR3 sequence is 11 residues long. V was clipped by 6 bases and J by 4 bases, with 6 bases between them. Germline V gene lookup returns CDR1 DFQATT and CDR2 SNEGSKA (reference sequence). The CDR3 spells CSAPRTGELFF. For the CDR3, the DNA is TGCAGTGCCCCTCGCACCGGGGAGCTGTTTTTT.

The CDR3 bases are TGTGCCAGCAGCCCTCCCGGGACTAGCGCCGCTGAGCAGTTCTTC. This encodes CASSPPGTSAAEQFF. The J gene is TRBJ2-1, the V gene TRBV7-3, with 10 bases lining up with TRBD2. After removal of 5 bases from V and 9 bases from J, the junction contained 10 bases not matched to a gene. The CDR3 contains 15 residues. The germline CDR1 and CDR2 sequences are SGHTA and FQGTGA.

This clone was observed a single time. The chain carries TRBV5-1 and TRBJ1-6, with 8 bases fitting TRBD1. The V gene's germline CDR1 is SGHRS and CDR2 YFSETQ. The CDR3 is made up of 21 amino acids. Germline trimming cut 4 bases from V and 0 bases from J; bases unmatched to any gene: 18. CDR3 DNA: TGCGCCAGCAGCACTGGCCATCCGGGACAGGCCTCGAGCTCCTATAATTCACCCCTCCACTTT. The encoded protein is CASSTGHPGQASSSYNSPLHF.

This clone was seen a single time. The V and J genes are TRBV5-1 and TRBJ2-5; TRBD1 aligns across 9 bases. The germline V gene has CDR1 SGHRS and CDR2 YFSETQ. The CDR3 is 16 amino acids. J gave up 2 bases and V 4 bases, and 9 bases lay outside the gene matches. The CDR3, as DNA: TGCGCCAGCAGCCCCGGACAGGGGATTCCTCAAGAGACCCAGTACTTC. Translating gives CASSPGQGIPQETQYF.

This clone was picked up a small number of times. The chain has TRBV14 and TRBJ1-1; 10 bases match TRBD1. V shed 5 bases and J 10 bases; nucleotides not matched to a gene: 7. The CDR3 sequence is 13 residues long. Germline lookup yields CDR1 SGHDN and CDR2 FVKESK. The CDR3 DNA follows: TGTGCCAGCAGCAAAGGGACAGGGGATCGAGCTTTCTTT. Its translation: CASSKGTGDRAFF.

The chain employs TRBV7-2 and TRBJ1-1; D perhaps matches TRBD1 (5 bases). Germline CDR1 SGHTA, CDR2 FQGNSA. CDR3 length equals 13 residues. Trimming cost V 6 bases and J 4 bases, with 12 bases left between them. CDR3 sequence: CASRSGFSTEAFF. The CDR3 bases are TGTGCCAGCAGGTCAGGGTTTAGCACTGAAGCTTTCTTT.

The chain combines TRBV6-5 with TRBJ2-7; the match to TRBD2 covers 8 bases. Germline lookup yields CDR1 MNHEY and CDR2 SVGAGI. Trimming took 0 bases from V and 4 from J; bases not matched to a gene: 8. This CDR3 is 16 amino acids long. The CDR3 region is CASSYSSAGGFYEQYF. The CDR3 DNA follows: TGTGCCAGCAGTTACTCTTCCGCGGGGGGCTTTTACGAGCAGTACTTC.

The J gene is TRBJ2-1, the V gene TRBV10-3; D is possibly TRBD1 (7 bases). CDR3 length equals 15 residues. V was shortened by 2 bases and J by 8 bases, with 16 bases between the two germline ends. The germline V gene encodes CDR1 ENHRY and CDR2 SYGVKD. CDR3 in amino acids: CAISEVPQGGDEQFF. The CDR3 nucleotides read TGTGCCATCAGTGAGGTGCCCCAGGGGGGCGATGAGCAGTTCTTC.

The J gene is TRBJ2-5, the V gene TRBV5-4; D perhaps matches TRBD1 (6 bases). Germline values: CDR1 SGHNT, CDR2 YYREEE (reference sequence). V lost 8 bases and J 3 bases, leaving 14 bases between the germline ends. The CDR3 is 13 residues long. CDR3 nucleotides: TGTGCCAGTACGGACAGTTACAAAGAGACCCAGTACTTC. Translation: CASTDSYKETQYF.

The chain employs TRBV9 and TRBJ2-2; 7 bases line up with TRBD2. This CDR3 is 16 amino acids long. V shed 0 bases and J 5 bases; nucleotides not matched to a gene: 7. In germline, CDR1 is SGDLS, CDR2 YYNGEE. The CDR3 nucleotides are TGTGCCAGCAGCGTAGCGGGGCGCGGGGGTACCGGGGAGCTGTTTTTT. Protein: CASSVAGRGGTGELFF.

The CDR3 spells CASSQDWVAGTQETQYF. Written as DNA, the CDR3 is TGTGCCAGCAGCCAAGATTGGGTAGCGGGGACCCAAGAGACCCAGTACTTC. This chain joins TRBV4-2 and TRBJ2-5; 8 bases line up with TRBD2. Trimming at V came to 0 bases and at J to 1 base, leaving 7 bases not matched to a gene. CDR3 length: 17 amino acids. In germline, CDR1 is LGHNA, CDR2 YNFKEQ.

The rearrangement uses TRBV18 and TRBJ2-7; the match to TRBD2 covers 10 bases. The CDR3 consists of 15 residues. Germline CDR1 is KGHSH and CDR2 is LQKENI. Trimming at V came to 6 bases and at J to 2 bases, leaving 7 bases not matched to a gene. The CDR3 region has the DNA TGTGCCAGCTCTCTCCTAGCGGGGGTTCCCTACGAGCAGTACTTC. As protein: CASSLLAGVPYEQYF.

V gene TRBV28 combines with J gene TRBJ1-5; TRBD1 matches 7 bases. The V segment lost 8 bases and the J segment 4 bases; nucleotides outside the gene matches: 8. CDR1 and CDR2 (germline): MDHEN, SYDVKM. This CDR3 is built from 14 residues. DNA of the CDR3: TGTGCCAGCTCTACCGGGACAGTAAATCAGCCCCAGCATTTT. Its protein is CASSTGTVNQPQHF.

The chain has TRBV7-6 and TRBJ2-2; the D is unclear. The CDR3 spans 16 residues. Trimming cost V 1 base and J 1 base, with 10 bases left between them. CDR1 SGHVS and CDR2 FNYEAQ come from the germline V gene. In DNA form, the CDR3 reads TGTGCCAGCAGCTTAGGAGCCCGCGGGAACACCGGGGAGCTGTTTTTT. Amino acids: CASSLGARGNTGELFF.

This chain joins TRBV7-2 and TRBJ2-5, with TRBD2 identical over 11 bases. The ends lost 5 bases at V and 2 bases at J; junction bases unmatched: 7. CDR1 and CDR2 from the germline V gene are SGHTA and FQGNSA. This CDR3 spans 16 amino acids. CDR3 sequence: CASSGGTSGVQETQYF. The CDR3 DNA is TGTGCCAGCAGCGGGGGGACTAGCGGTGTTCAAGAGACCCAGTACTTC.

This clone appeared a single time. This chain connects TRBV2 to TRBJ1-5, with D perhaps matching TRBD1 (5 bases). V was trimmed by 3 bases and J by 0 bases, leaving 6 bases between them. Germline-derived CDR1 and CDR2 are SNHLY and FYNNEI. The CDR3 loop spans 14 amino acids. CDR3 sequence: CASSETASNQPQHF. CDR3 DNA: TGTGCCAGCAGTGAGACAGCTAGCAATCAGCCCCAGCATTTT.

The gene calls are TRBV5-1 and TRBJ1-2; the D gene is possibly TRBD1 (6 bases). The V end was cut by 4 bases, the J end by 4 bases, with 14 bases between. The CDR3 spans 14 residues. The germline V gene has CDR1 SGHRS and CDR2 YFSETQ. DNA of the CDR3: TGCGCCAGCAGCCCACAGGGCCCAACCTATGGCTACACCTTC. Protein sequence: CASSPQGPTYGYTF.

The chain couples TRBV30 to TRBJ2-7, with TRBD1 matching 10 bases. From germline, CDR1 is GTSNPN and CDR2 SVGIG (reference sequence). This CDR3 spans 15 amino acids. J gave up 2 bases and V 3 bases, and 7 bases lay outside the gene matches. CDR3 region: CAWSPGTGVAYEQYF. CDR3 coding DNA: TGTGCCTGGAGCCCAGGGACAGGGGTAGCCTACGAGCAGTACTTC.

The rearrangement links TRBV11-2 to TRBJ2-7; TRBD2 matches 13 bases. Unmatched junction bases numbered 5, after V lost 0 bases and J lost 6 bases. This CDR3 has 16 amino acids. CDR1 is SGHAT, CDR2 FQNNGV, per germline. The CDR3 protein is CASSLELLAGGVEQYF. The CDR3 nucleotides read TGTGCCAGCAGCTTAGAGCTACTAGCGGGAGGGGTCGAGCAGTACTTC.

This rearrangement joins TRBV7-2 to TRBJ1-1; unclear D gene. Looked up from germline, CDR1 is SGHTA and CDR2 is FQGNSA. This CDR3 spans 15 amino acids. Trimming took 1 base from V and 4 from J, leaving 13 bases between them. Here the CDR3 reads CASSLEVTRGTEAFF. CDR3 nucleotide sequence: TGTGCCAGCAGCTTAGAGGTTACGCGGGGCACTGAAGCTTTCTTT.